This note documents a single T cell receptor beta chain sequence. Its cognate antigen is unknown. These data are taken from a study of regulatory and conventional T cells in RAG deficiency. Notes on the study in general: Sorted Omenn CD25-high CD127-low cells may not be bona fide Tregs. In Omenn syndrome, Treg and Tconv repertoires overlapped >85%. Omenn syndrome and CID/AS patients had roughly 100-fold fewer unique Treg TCR beta sequences, versus about 10-fold elsewhere.

CDR3 length: 15 residues. J lost 5 bases, V lost 0 bases, and 6 bases had no gene match. Germline-derived CDR1 and CDR2 are SGDLS and YYNGEE. The table came from immunoSEQ multiplex PCR; TCRdb's copy has only in-frame clones and leaves some out. The data hold about 8,000 clones, with roughly 92% observed a single time. Regulatory T cells were sorted from blood as CD4+ CD25-high CD127-low cells. These records were also assigned to another study, of regulatory T cells. That paper adds: Amplification used 52 TRBV primers and 13 TRBJ primers. Patient repertoires had restricted TRB V-J pairs and skewed V and J usage, most in Tregs.

Material: CD127- CD25+ CD4+ Tregs sorted from blood. This TCR derives from a human donor in good health. The rearrangement links TRBV9 to TRBJ2-7; 9 bases are a match to TRBD2. DNA for the CDR3: TGTGCCAGCAGCGTAGAAGCGGGGGGTCTCCACGAGCAGTACTTC. Residues: CASSVEAGGLHEQYF.